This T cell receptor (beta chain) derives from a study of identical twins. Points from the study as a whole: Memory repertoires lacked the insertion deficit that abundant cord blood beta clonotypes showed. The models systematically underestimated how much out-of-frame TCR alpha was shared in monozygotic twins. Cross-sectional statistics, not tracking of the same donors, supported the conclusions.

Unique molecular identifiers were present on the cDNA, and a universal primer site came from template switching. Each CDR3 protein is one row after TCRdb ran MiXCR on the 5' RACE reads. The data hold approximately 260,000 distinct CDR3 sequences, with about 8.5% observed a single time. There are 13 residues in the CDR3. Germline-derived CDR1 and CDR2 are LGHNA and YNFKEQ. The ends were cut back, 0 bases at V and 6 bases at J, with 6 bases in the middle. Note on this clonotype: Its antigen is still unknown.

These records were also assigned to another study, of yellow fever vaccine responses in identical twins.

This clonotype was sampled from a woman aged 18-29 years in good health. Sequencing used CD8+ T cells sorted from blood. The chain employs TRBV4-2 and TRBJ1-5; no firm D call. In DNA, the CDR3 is TGTGCCAGCAGCCAAGATGAGGGTCAGCCCCAGCATTTT. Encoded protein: CASSQDEGQPQHF.